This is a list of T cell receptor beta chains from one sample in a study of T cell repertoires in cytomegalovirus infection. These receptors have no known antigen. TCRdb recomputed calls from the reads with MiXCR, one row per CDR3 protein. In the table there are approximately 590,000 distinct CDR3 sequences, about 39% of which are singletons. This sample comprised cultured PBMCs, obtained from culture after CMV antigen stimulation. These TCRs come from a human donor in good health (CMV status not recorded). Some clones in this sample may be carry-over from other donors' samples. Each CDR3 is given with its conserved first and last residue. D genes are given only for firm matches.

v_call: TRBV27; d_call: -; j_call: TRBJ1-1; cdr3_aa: CASSLSPTGSGAFF
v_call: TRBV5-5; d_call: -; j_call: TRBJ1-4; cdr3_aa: CASSQGPEEKLFF
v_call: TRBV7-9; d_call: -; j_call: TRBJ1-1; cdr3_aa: CASSLDSQKMNTEAFF
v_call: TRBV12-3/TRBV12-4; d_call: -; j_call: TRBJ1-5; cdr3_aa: CASSRAGDPYSNQPQHF
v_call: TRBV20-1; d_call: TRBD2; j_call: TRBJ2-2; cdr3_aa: CSARGLAGAPYAGELFF
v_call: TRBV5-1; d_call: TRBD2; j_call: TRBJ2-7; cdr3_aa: CASSRGLAGMNEQYF
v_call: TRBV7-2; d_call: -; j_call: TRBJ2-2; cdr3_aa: CASSLGVVGSGELFF
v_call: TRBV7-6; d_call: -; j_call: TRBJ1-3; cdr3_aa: CASSPLGQGNTIYF
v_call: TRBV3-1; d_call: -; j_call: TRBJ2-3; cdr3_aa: CASSPSERTQYF
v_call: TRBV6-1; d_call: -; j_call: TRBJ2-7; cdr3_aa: CASSGVETGGYEQYF
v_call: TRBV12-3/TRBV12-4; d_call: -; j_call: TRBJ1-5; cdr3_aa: CASSATRDASSPQHF
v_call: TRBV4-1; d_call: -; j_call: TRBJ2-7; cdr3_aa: CASSQDILGTVYYEQYF
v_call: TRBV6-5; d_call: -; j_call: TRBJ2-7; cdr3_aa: CASRKTASYEQYF
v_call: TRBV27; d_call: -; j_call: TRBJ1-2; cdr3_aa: CATRPQADNYGYTF
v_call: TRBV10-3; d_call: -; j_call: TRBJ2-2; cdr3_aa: CAIRGGGGPGELFF
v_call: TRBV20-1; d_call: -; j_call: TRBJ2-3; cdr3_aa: CSARTLAPDTQYF
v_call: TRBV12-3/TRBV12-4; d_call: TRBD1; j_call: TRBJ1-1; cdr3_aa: CASSTRTGMNTEAFF
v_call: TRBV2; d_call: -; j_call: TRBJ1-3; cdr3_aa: CASRPAASYLVSSGNTIYF
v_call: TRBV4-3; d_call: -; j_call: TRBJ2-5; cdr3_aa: CASSQGDRVQETQYF
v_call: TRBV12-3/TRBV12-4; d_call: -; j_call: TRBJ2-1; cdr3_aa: CATYHNEQFF
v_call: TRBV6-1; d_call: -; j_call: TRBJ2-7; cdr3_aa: CASSARDEQYF
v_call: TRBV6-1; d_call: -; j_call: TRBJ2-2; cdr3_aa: CASWGWDTGELFF
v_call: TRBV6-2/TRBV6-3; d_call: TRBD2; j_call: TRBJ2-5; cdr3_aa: CASSYLAGAYQETQYF
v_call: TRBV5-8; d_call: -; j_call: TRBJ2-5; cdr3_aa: CASAPFETQYF
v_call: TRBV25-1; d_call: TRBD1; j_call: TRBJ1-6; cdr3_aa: CASSGQGQNSPLHF
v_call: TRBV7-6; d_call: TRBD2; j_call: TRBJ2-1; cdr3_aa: CASSLAGGLAGTPVEQFF
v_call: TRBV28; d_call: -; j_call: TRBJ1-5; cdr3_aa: CASSLPTVYSNQPQHF
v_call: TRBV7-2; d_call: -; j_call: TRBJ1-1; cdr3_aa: CASSFGRMNTEAFF
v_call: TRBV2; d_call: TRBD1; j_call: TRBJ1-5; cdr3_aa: CASSDLLGQGSSNQPQHF
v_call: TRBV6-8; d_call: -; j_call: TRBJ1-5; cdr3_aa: CASSYVQPGDQPQHF
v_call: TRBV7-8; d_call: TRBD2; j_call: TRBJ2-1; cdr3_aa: CASSRGREGPNEQFF
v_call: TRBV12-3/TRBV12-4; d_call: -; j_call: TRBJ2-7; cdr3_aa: CASSFLGHEQYF
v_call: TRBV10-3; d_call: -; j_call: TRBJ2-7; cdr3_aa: CAISERRQGDGEQYF
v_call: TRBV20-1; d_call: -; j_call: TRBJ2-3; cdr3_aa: CSAREGVGRINTQYF
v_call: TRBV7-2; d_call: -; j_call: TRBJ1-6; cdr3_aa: CASSPRSVGANSPLHF
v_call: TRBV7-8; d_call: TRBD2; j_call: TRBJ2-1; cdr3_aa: CASSYREGKEQFF
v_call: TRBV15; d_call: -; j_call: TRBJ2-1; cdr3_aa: CATSGKGRNSVNEQFF
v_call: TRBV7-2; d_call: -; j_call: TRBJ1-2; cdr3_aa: CASSLRGQNNYGYTF
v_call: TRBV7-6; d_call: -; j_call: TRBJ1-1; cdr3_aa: CASSLQRVTPEAFF
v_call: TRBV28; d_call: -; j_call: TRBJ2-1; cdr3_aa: CASSTGDTEQFF
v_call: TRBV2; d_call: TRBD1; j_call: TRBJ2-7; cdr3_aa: CASTRSGTGAYEQYF
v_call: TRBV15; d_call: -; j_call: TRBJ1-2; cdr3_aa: CATSTGRNYGYTF
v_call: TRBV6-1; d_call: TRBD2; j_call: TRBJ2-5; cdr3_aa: CASSEVTSGGPLQETQYF
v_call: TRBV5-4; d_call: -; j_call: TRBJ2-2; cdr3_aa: CASSLVWGRDTGELFF
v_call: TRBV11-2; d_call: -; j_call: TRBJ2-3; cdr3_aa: CASSFGLIPGDTQYF
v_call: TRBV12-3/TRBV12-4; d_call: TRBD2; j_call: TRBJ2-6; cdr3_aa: CASKFGLAGYSGANVLTF